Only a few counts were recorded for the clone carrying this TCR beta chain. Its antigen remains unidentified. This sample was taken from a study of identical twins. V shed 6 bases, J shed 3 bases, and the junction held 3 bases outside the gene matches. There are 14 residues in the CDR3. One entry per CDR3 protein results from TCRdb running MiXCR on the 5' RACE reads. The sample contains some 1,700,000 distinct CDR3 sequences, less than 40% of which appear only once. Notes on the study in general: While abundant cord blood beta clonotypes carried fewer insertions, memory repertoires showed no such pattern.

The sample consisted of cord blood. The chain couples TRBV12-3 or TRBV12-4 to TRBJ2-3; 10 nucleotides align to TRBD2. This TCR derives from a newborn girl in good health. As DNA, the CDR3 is TGTGCCAGCAGACTACTAGCGGGGACAGATACGCAGTATTTT. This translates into CASRLLAGTDTQYF.